The clone carrying this T cell receptor (beta chain) appeared many times. The sample originates from a study of T-cell memory formation after mild COVID-19. TCR alpha and TCR beta cDNA libraries carrying sample barcodes and UMIs were produced by 5'RACE using constant-segment primers. From the 5' RACE reads, TCRdb called clonotypes with MiXCR, one entry per CDR3 protein. The sample yields fewer than 40,000 distinct CDR3 sequences, approximately 10% seen once. The origin of this receptor is a man aged 18 to 29 who had mild COVID-19 (a few samples of this study predate the infection). Cell type and time point are not known. Sequenced: PBMCs or a T cell subset sorted from them (not recorded which).

As DNA, the CDR3 is TGCAGTGTTCCAACCACTAGCGGGGGATACAATGAGCAGTTCTTC. Protein product: CSVPTTSGGYNEQFF. V and J are TRBV20-1 and TRBJ2-1, with 11 bases matching TRBD2. CDR3 length equals 15 residues. J gave up 4 bases and V 7 bases, and 9 bases lay outside the gene matches. CDR1 and CDR2 (germline): DFQATT, SNEGSKA (reference sequence).